The T cell receptor beta chain under discussion was sequenced for a study of chemoradiotherapy in HPV16-positive cancers. Study findings and constraints: Candidate HPV-specific clones and E7-related TCR motifs grew in tumor during treatment.

V lost 6 bases and J 4 bases, leaving 7 bases between the germline ends. The CDR3 runs 11 residues. Germline assignment: CDR1 MDHEN and CDR2 SYDVKM. The assay was immunoSEQ multiplex PCR, and TCRdb's table has in-frame clones only and misses some. The profile shows around 500 clones, 80% of them singletons. A single count supports this clone. Antigen: not known. The V and J genes are TRBV28 and TRBJ2-7; D not resolved. The sequence derives from a human donor with HPV-associated anogenital cancer. The sequences come from tumor tissue, collected from a patient who underwent chemoradiotherapy. CDR3 coding DNA: TGTGCCAGCAGCCATCGTTACGAGCAGTACTTC. Translating it yields CASSHRYEQYF.